The clone carrying this T cell receptor (beta chain) appeared a single time. The sample is drawn from a study of blood T cell repertoires in COVID-19. Per the germline V gene, CDR1 is MRHNA and CDR2 is SNTAGT. V lost 0 bases, J lost 4 bases, and 0 bases stayed unmatched. CDR3 length equals 14 residues. The data were produced by immunoSEQ multiplex PCR, yet TCRdb's version contains in-frame clones alone and is incomplete. The sample yields fewer than 250,000 clones, 80% to 90% seen once. V is TRBV6-4 and J is TRBJ2-3; TRBD1 agrees at 8 bases. The sequence derives from a woman aged 40-49 years with acute COVID-19. The sequenced sample was PBMCs or T cells enriched from blood (not recorded which). CDR3 nucleotide sequence: TGTGCCAGCAGTGACTCACAGGGGGCAGATACGCAGTATTTT. Translated: CASSDSQGADTQYF.